These 16 T cell receptor gamma chains were sequenced from one sample in a study of Vδ1+ human thymocytes. Study observations and caveats: Highly polyclonal TRG and TRD repertoires with Gaussian CDR3 length distributions appeared in thymus.

For these receptors, no antigen is known. Extracted RNA was reverse transcribed into cDNA. Pooled V-gene forward primers with one constant-region reverse primer generated the CDR3 amplicons by multiplex PCR. TCRdb applied CATT to the multiplex PCR reads for clone calling. This table holds about 36,000 gamma-chain clones, about 19% found once. The sequenced sample was Vdelta1+ gamma-delta thymocytes from the thymus. Subset of the sample: FACS-sorted CD3+ TCRalphabeta- TCRVdelta1+ TCRVdelta2- thymocytes. The receptors here all came from a girl in the first two years of life who had congenital heart surgery.

This chain connects TRGV4 to TRGJ1 or TRGJ2. Losses at the gene ends were 5 bases for V and 3 bases for J; bases not matched to a gene: 13. CDR1 EGSTGY and CDR2 YDSYTSSV come from the germline V gene. The CDR3 has 15 residues. CDR3 bases: TGTGCCACCTGGGGGGACAGGCGGAGTTATTATAAGAAACTCTTT. Amino acids: CATWGDRRSYYKKLF.

The gene calls are TRGV8 and TRGJ1 or TRGJ2. Germline lookup yields CDR1 VENAVY and CDR2 YDSYNSRV. V lost 5 bases and J lost 3; bases outside the gene matches: 7. CDR3 size: 13 residues. CDR3 DNA sequence: TGTGCCACCTGGGTCCTCAGTTATTATAAGAAACTCTTT. Protein product: CATWVLSYYKKLF.

This clone was found a few times. V is TRGV9 and J is TRGJ1 or TRGJ2. The CDR3 is 14 amino acids. In germline, CDR1 is GITISATS, CDR2 ISYDGTV (reference sequence). J gave up 0 bases and V 2 bases, and 4 bases lay outside the gene matches. Written as DNA, the CDR3 is TGTGCCTTGTGGGAGGAACAGAATTATTATAAGAAACTCTTT. Translated: CALWEEQNYYKKLF.

V is TRGV2 and J is TRGJ1 or TRGJ2. V was pared by 0 bases and J by 6 bases, with 5 bases of the junction left unmatched. Germline CDR1 reads EGSNGY; CDR2 reads YDSYNSKV. The CDR3 length is 13 residues. The CDR3 DNA reads TGTGCCACCTGGGACGGGGCAGGTTATAAGAAACTCTTT. As protein: CATWDGAGYKKLF.

The V gene is TRGV9, the J gene TRGJ1 or TRGJ2. The ends lost 5 bases at V and 7 bases at J; junction bases unmatched: 5. The CDR3 loop spans 11 amino acids. The germline gives CDR1 GITISATS, CDR2 ISYDGTV (reference sequence). As DNA, the CDR3 is TGTGCCTTGTGGGCCTCCTATAAGAAACTCTTT. This gives the protein CALWASYKKLF.

On this clone itself: The same CDR3 is also encoded by other DNA sequences in this sample. This chain connects TRGV2 to TRGJ1 or TRGJ2. J lost 2 bases, V lost 0 bases, and 4 bases had no gene match. Germline lookup yields CDR1 EGSNGY and CDR2 YDSYNSKV. CDR3 length equals 14 residues. This CDR3 reads CATWDGRYYYKKLF. The CDR3 bases are TGTGCCACCTGGGACGGGCGATATTATTATAAGAAACTCTTT.

In regard to this clone: A far larger clone is one base from this, pointing to a likely read error. V and J are TRGV9 and TRGJ1 or TRGJ2. Germline V gene lookup returns CDR1 GITISATS and CDR2 ISYDGTV (reference sequence). The CDR3 runs to 12 residues. This CDR3 reads CALREAYYKKLF. CDR3 nucleotides: TGTGCCTTGCGGGAGGCTTATTATAAGAAACTCTTT.

The V call is TRGV3, the J call TRGJ1 or TRGJ2. CDR1 VTNTFY and CDR2 YDVSTARD come from the germline V gene (reference sequence). V was pared by 3 bases and J by 8 bases, with 7 bases of the junction left unmatched. This CDR3 is 12 amino acids long. CDR3 sequence: CATWDGLNKKLF. CDR3 nucleotides: TGTGCCACCTGGGACGGCCTGAATAAGAAACTCTTT.

A few counts support this clone. The same CDR3 is also encoded by other DNA sequences in this sample. The chain combines TRGV2 with TRGJ1 or TRGJ2. This CDR3 spans 12 amino acids. CDR1 and CDR2 from the germline V gene are EGSNGY and YDSYNSKV. Trimming took 0 bases from V and 8 from J; bases not matched to a gene: 4. CDR3 in DNA: TGTGCCACCTGGGACGGGGACAATAAGAAACTCTTT. Its translation is CATWDGDNKKLF.

The chain joins TRGV9 to TRGJ1 or TRGJ2. Germline V gene data show CDR1 as GITISATS and CDR2 as ISYDGTV (reference sequence). The CDR3 covers 15 residues. The V gene end was trimmed by 3 bases and the J gene end by 1 base; junction bases not matched to a gene: 9. CDR3 region: CALWETHPNYYKKLF. DNA of the CDR3: TGTGCCTTGTGGGAGACCCACCCCAATTATTATAAGAAACTCTTT.

The V and J genes are TRGV9 and TRGJP2. V lost 4 bases, J lost 10 bases, and 3 bases stayed unmatched. CDR1 and CDR2 (germline): GITISATS, ISYDGTV (reference sequence). The CDR3 runs 11 residues. The CDR3 coding sequence is TGTGCCTTGTGGGAAAGTTGGATCAAGACGTTT. Translating it yields CALWESWIKTF.

The V call is TRGV3, the J call TRGJP2. This CDR3 spans 16 amino acids. V shed 0 bases and J 1 base; nucleotides not matched to a gene: 5. The germline V gene has CDR1 VTNTFY and CDR2 YDVSTARD (reference sequence). CDR3 sequence: CATWDRKISSDWIKTF. CDR3 nucleotides: TGTGCCACCTGGGACAGGAAAATTAGTAGTGATTGGATCAAGACGTTT.

The chain is built from TRGV9 and TRGJ1 or TRGJ2. The junction had 13 bases not matched to a gene; V was cut back by 4 bases and J by 10 bases. The CDR3 totals 13 residues. Germline lookup yields CDR1 GITISATS and CDR2 ISYDGTV (reference sequence). CDR3 nucleotide sequence: TGTGCCTTGTGGGACCCCACTGGGGGAAAGAAACTCTTT. It specifies CALWDPTGGKKLF.

The chain couples TRGV9 to TRGJ1 or TRGJ2. Germline V CDR1 and CDR2: GITISATS, ISYDGTV (reference sequence). Trimming cost V 0 bases and J 11 bases; bases outside gene matches: 7. This CDR3 comprises 12 residues. The CDR3 loop reads CALWEVWFEKLF. In nucleotides, the CDR3 is TGTGCCTTGTGGGAGGTGTGGTTTGAGAAACTCTTT.

The chain carries TRGV5 and TRGJ1 or TRGJ2. The CDR3 covers 15 residues. The ends lost 0 bases at V and 4 bases at J; junction bases unmatched: 9. The germline gives CDR1 VINAFY, CDR2 YDVSNSKD. CDR3 nucleotide sequence: TGTGCCACCTGGGACAGGCGGCAGGGGTATTATAAGAAACTCTTT. It translates to CATWDRRQGYYKKLF.

This clone was seen more than once but under ten times. V and J are TRGV2 and TRGJ1 or TRGJ2. Germline trimming cut 6 bases from V and 2 bases from J; bases unmatched to any gene: 7. The CDR3 consists of 13 residues. Germline CDR1 and CDR2: EGSNGY and YDSYNSKV. The CDR3: CATWRLDYYKKLF. The DNA for the CDR3 is TGTGCCACCTGGCGCTTGGATTATTATAAGAAACTCTTT.